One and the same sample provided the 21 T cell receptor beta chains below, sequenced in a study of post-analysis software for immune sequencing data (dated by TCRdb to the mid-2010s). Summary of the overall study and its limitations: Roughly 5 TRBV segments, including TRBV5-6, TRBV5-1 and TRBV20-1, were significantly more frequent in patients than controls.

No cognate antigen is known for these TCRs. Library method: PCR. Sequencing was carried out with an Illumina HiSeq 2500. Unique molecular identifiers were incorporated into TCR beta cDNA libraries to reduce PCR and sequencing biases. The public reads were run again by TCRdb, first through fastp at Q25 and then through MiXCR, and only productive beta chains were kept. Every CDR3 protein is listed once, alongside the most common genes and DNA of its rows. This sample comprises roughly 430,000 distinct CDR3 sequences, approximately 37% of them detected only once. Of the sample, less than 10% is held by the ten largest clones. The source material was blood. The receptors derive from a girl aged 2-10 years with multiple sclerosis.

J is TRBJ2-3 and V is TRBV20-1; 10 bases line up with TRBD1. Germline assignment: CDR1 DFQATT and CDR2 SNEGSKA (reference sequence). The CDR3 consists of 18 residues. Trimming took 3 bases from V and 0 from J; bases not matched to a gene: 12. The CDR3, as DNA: TGCAGTGCTAGCGACCTTGGACAGGGGGAAACTAGCACAGATACGCAGTATTTT. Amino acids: CSASDLGQGETSTDTQYF.

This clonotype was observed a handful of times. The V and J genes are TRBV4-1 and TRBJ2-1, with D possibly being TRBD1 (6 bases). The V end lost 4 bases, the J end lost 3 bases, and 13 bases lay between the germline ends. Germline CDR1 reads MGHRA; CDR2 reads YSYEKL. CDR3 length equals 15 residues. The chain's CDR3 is CASSRAGDHYNEQFF. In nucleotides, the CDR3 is TGCGCCAGCAGCCGGGCAGGGGACCACTACAATGAGCAGTTCTTC.

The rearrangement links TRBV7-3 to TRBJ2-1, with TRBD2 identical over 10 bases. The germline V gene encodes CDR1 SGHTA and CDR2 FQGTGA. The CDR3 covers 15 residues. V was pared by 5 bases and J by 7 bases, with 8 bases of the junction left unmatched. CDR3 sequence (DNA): TGTGCCAGCAGCCCCCTAGCGGGGGAGAGGAATGAGCAGTTCTTC. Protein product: CASSPLAGERNEQFF.

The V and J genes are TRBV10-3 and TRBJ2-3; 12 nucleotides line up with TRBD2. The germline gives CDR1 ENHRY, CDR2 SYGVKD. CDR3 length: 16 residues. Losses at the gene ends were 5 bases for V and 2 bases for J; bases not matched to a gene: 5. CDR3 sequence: CAISSGLAGTTDTQYF. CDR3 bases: TGTGCCATCAGTTCCGGACTAGCGGGGACCACAGATACGCAGTATTTT.

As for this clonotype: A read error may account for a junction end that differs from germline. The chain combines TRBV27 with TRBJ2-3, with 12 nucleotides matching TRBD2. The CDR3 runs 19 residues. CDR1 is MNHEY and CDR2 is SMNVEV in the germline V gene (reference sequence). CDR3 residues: CVSSLLGPPTSGGSDTQYF. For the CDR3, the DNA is TGTGTCAGCAGTTTATTAGGCCCCCCAACTAGCGGGGGGTCTGATACGCAGTATTTT.

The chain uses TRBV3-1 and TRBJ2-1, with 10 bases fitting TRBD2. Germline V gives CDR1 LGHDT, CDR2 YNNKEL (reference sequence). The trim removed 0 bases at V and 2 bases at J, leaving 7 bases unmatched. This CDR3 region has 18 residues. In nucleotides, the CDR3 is TGTGCCAGCAGCCAAGATTGGGAACTAGCGGGACCCTACAATGAGCAGTTCTTC. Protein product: CASSQDWELAGPYNEQFF.

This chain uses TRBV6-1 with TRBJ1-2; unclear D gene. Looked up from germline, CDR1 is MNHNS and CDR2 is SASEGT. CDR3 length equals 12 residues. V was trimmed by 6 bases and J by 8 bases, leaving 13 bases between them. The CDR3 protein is CASSGRLEGYTF. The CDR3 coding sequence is TGTGCCAGCAGCGGGAGGTTAGAAGGCTACACCTTC.

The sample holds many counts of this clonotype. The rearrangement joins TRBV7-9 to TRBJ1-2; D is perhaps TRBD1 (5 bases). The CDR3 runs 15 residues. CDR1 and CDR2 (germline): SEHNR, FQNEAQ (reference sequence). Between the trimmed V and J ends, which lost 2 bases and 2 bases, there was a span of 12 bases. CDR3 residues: CASSLNPTENYGYTF. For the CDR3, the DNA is TGTGCCAGCAGCTTAAACCCGACAGAAAACTATGGCTACACCTTC.

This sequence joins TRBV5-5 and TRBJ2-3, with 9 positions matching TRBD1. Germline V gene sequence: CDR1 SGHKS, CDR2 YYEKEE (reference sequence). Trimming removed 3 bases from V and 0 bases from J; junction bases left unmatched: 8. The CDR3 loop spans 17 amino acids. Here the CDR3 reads CASSSTGGPSSTDTQYF. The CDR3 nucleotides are TGTGCCAGCAGCTCCACAGGGGGCCCCTCTAGCACAGATACGCAGTATTTT.

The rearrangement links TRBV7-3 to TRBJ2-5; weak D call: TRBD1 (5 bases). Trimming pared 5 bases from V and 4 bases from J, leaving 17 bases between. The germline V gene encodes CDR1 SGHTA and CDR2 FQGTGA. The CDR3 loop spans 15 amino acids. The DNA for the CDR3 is TGTGCCAGCAGCATAGGAACAGGCGCTCTAGAGACCCAGTACTTC. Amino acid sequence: CASSIGTGALETQYF.

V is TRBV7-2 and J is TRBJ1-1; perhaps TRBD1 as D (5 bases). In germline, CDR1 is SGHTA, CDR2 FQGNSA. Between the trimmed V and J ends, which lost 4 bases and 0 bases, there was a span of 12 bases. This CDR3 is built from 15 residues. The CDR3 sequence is CASSYTGPLNTEAFF. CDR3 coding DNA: TGTGCCAGCAGCTATACAGGCCCCCTGAACACTGAAGCTTTCTTT.

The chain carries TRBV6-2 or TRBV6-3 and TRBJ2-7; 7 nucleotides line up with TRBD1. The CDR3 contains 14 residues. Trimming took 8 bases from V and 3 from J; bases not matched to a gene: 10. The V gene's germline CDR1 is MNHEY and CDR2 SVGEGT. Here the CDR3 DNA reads TGTGCCAGCGAACCCTGGGACAGCTACTACGAGCAGTACTTC. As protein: CASEPWDSYYEQYF.

The CDR3 is CASSTPGTGGEQYF. The CDR3 nucleotides read TGTGCCAGCAGCACCCCAGGGACAGGGGGCGAGCAGTACTTC. The chain combines TRBV2 with TRBJ2-7; TRBD1 agrees at 11 bases. The CDR3 is 14 amino acids. The V and J ends lost 6 bases and 6 bases, in that order; junction bases with no gene match: 7. Germline V lookup: CDR1 SNHLY, CDR2 FYNNEI. The whole variable domain, remainder taken from reference TRBV2 and TRBJ2-7, is EPEVTQTPSHQVTQMGQEVILRCVPISNHLYFYWYRQILGQKVEFLVSFYNNEISEKSEIFDDQFSVERPDGSNFTLKIRSTKLEDSAMYFCASSTPGTGGEQYFGPGTRLTVT.

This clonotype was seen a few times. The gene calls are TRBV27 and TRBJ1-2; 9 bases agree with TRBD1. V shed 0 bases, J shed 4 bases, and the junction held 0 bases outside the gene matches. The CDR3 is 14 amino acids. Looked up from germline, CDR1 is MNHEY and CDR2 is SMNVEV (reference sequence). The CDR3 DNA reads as TGTGCCAGCAGTTTATCGACAGGGGGCTATGGCTACACCTTC. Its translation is CASSLSTGGYGYTF.

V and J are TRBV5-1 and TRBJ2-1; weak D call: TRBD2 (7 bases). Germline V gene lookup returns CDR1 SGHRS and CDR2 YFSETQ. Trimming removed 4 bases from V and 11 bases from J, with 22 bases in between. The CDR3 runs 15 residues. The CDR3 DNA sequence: TGCGCCAGCAGCGGGGGGGCGACGACGGTTGGCCAGCAGTTCTTC. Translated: CASSGGATTVGQQFF.

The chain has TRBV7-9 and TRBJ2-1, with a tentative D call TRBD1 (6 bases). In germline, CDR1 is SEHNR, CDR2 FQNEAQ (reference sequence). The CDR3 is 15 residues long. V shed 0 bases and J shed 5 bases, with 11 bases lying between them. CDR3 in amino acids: CASSLARGGNNEQFF. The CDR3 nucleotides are TGTGCCAGCAGCTTAGCCAGGGGCGGAAACAATGAGCAGTTCTTC.

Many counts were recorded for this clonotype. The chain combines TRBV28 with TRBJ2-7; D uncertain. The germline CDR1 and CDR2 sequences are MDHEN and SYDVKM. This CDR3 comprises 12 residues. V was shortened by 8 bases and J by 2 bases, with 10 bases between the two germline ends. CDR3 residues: CASGKDTYEQYF. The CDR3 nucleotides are TGTGCCAGCGGGAAAGACACCTACGAGCAGTACTTC.

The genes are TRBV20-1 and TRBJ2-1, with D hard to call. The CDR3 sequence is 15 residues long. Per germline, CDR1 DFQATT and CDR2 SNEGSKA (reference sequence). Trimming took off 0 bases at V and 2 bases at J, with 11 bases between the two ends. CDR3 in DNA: TGCAGTGCTAGAGATCGACTGGCGGCCTACAATGAGCAGTTCTTC. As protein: CSARDRLAAYNEQFF.

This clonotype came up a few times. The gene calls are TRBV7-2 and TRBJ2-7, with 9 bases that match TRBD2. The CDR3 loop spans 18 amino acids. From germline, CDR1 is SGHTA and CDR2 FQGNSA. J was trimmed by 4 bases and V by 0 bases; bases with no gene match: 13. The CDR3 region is CASSLAGGRASYLYEQYF. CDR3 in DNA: TGTGCCAGCAGCTTAGCTGGCGGGAGGGCCTCATACTTGTACGAGCAGTACTTC.

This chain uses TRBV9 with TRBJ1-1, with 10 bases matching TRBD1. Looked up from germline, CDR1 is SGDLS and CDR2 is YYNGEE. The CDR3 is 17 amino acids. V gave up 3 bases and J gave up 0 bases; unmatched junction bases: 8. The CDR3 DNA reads TGTGCCAGCAGCGCTTCCACCGGGACAGGGGTGAACACTGAAGCTTTCTTT. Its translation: CASSASTGTGVNTEAFF.

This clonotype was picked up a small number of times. The CDR3 is CSVEMGQGAYEQYF. DNA for the CDR3: TGCAGCGTTGAAATGGGCCAGGGGGCATACGAGCAGTACTTC. The rearrangement links TRBV29-1 to TRBJ2-7, with 8 bases matching TRBD1. J gave up 4 bases and V 2 bases, and 7 bases lay outside the gene matches. The CDR3 extends over 14 amino acids. The V gene's germline CDR1 is SQVTM and CDR2 ANQGSEA.